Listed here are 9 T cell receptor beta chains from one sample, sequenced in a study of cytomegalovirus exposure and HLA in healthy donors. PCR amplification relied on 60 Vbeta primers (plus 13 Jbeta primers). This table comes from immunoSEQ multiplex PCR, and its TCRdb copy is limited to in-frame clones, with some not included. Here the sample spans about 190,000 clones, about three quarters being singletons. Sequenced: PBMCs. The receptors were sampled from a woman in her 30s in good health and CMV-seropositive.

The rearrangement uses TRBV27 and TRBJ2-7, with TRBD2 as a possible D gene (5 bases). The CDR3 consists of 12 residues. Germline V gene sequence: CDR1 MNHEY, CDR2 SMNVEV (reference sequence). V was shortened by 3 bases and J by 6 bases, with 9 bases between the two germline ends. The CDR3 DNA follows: TGTGCCAGCAGTTTCCCGGGAAGCGAGCAGTACTTC. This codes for CASSFPGSEQYF.

The CDR3: CASSLTASTHTQYF. The CDR3 DNA reads TGTGCCAGCAGCCTCACCGCTAGTACCCATACGCAGTATTTT. V is TRBV11-3 and J is TRBJ2-3, with D hard to call. This CDR3 is 14 amino acids long. The germline CDR1 and CDR2 sequences are SGHNT and YENEEA. V lost 5 bases to trimming and J lost 7 bases, with 16 bases between them.

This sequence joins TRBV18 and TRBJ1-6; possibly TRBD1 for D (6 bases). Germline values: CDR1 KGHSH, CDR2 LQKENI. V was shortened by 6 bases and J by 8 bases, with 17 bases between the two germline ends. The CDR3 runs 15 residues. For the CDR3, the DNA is TGTGCCAGCTCCCTGGAGGGAGGGGGGGATTCACCCCTCCACTTT. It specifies CASSLEGGGDSPLHF. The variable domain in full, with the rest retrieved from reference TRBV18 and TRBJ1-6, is NAGVMQNPRHLVRRRGQEARLRCSPMKGHSHVYWYRQLPEEGLKFMVYLQKENIIDESGMPKERFSAEFPKEGPSILRIQQVVRGDSAAYFCASSLEGGGDSPLHFGNGTRLTVT.

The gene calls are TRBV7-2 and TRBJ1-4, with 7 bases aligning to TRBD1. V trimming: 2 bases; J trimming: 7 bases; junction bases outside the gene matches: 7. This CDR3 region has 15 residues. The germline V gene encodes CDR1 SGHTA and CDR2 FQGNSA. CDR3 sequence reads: CASSLTPRTGEKLFF. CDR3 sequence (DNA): TGTGCCAGCAGCTTAACCCCAAGGACAGGTGAAAAACTGTTTTTT. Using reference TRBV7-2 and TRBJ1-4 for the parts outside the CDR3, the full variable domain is GAGVSQSPSNKVTEKGKDVELRCDPISGHTALYWYRQSLGQGLEFLIYFQGNSAPDKSGLPSDRFSAERTGGSVSTLTIQRTQQEDSAVYLCASSLTPRTGEKLFFGSGTQLSVL.

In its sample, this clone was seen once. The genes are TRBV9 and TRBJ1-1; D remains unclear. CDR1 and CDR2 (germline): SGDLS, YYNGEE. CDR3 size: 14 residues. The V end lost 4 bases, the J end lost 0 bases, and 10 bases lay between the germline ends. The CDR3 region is CASSPRGMNTEAFF. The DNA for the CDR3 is TGTGCCAGCAGCCCCCGAGGCATGAACACTGAAGCTTTCTTT.

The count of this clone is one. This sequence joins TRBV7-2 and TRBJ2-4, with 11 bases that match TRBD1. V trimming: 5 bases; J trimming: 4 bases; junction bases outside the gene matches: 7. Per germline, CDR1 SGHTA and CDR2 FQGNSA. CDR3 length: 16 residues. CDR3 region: CASSPAGQGVKNIQYF. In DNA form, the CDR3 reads TGTGCCAGCAGCCCTGCGGGACAGGGGGTAAAAAACATTCAGTACTTC.

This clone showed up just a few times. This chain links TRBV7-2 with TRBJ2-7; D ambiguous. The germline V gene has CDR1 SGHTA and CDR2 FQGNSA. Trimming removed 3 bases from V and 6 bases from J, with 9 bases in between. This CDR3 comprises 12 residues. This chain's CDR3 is CASSFFPLEQYF. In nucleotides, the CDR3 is TGTGCCAGCAGCTTCTTCCCTCTCGAGCAGTACTTC.

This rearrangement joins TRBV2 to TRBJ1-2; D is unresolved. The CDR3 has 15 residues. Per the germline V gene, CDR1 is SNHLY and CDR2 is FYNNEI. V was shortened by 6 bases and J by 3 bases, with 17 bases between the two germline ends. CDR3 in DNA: TGTGCCAGCAGCCTTTCCGGGCTGAGGGACTATGGCTACACCTTC. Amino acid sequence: CASSLSGLRDYGYTF.

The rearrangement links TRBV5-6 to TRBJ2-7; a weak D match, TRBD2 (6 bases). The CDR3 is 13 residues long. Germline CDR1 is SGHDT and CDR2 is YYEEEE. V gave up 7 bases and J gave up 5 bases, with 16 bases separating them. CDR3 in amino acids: CASCPIGSHEQYF. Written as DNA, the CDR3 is TGTGCCAGCTGCCCCATCGGGAGCCACGAGCAGTACTTC.